The 25 T cell receptor beta chains below all came from one sample that was sequenced in a study of blood T cell repertoires in COVID-19. Repertoires were generated with immunoSEQ multiplex PCR, while TCRdb's copy carries only in-frame clones and drops some. Altogether around 270,000 clones are present, roughly 84% being singletons, with the ten largest covering 15% to 18%. The sequenced material came from peripheral blood. The receptors stem from a person between 65 and 79 years old with COVID-19, enrolled during active disease.

This chain links TRBV3-1 (or the pseudogene TRBV3-2) with TRBJ1-1; TRBD1 might be the D (5 bases). The V gene lost 8 bases and the J gene lost 1 base, with 20 bases spanning the gap. The CDR3 extends over 16 amino acids. Germline values: CDR1 LGHDT, CDR2 YNNKEL (reference sequence). The CDR3 protein is CASAPPGLGKNTEAFF. CDR3 nucleotide sequence: TGTGCCAGCGCCCCTCCAGGGTTGGGGAAGAACACTGAAGCTTTCTTT.

This chain uses TRBV12-3 or TRBV12-4 with TRBJ1-2; D not resolved. V lost 10 bases and J lost 8, with 17 bases in between. CDR3 length equals 12 residues. The CDR3 region is CATHLVGGGYTF. The CDR3 nucleotides are TGTGCCACCCATTTGGTGGGAGGCGGCTACACCTTC.

The V call is TRBV11-3, the J call TRBJ2-7, with D maybe TRBD2 (6 bases). Trimming took 1 base from V and 3 from J, leaving 10 bases between them. Germline V gene lookup returns CDR1 SGHNT and CDR2 YENEEA. The CDR3 has 14 residues. The CDR3 protein is CASSLGHGSYEQYF. In DNA form, the CDR3 reads TGTGCCAGCAGCTTAGGCCACGGGAGCTACGAGCAGTACTTC. Full variable domain (missing parts from reference TRBV11-3 and TRBJ2-7): EAGVVQSPRYKIIEKKQPVAFWCNPISGHNTLYWYLQNLGQGPELLIRYENEEAVDDSQLPKDRFSAERLKGVDSTLKIQPAELGDSAVYLCASSLGHGSYEQYFGPGTRLTVT.

This chain joins TRBV7-6 and TRBJ2-7, with D perhaps matching TRBD1 (5 bases). The V end lost 1 base, the J end lost 3 bases, and 13 bases lay between the germline ends. CDR1 is SGHVS and CDR2 is FNYEAQ in the germline V gene. The CDR3 runs 15 residues. This CDR3 reads CASSLGAGAGYEQYF. The CDR3 DNA sequence: TGTGCCAGCAGCTTAGGAGCTGGGGCCGGCTACGAGCAGTACTTC. Using reference TRBV7-6 and TRBJ2-7 for the parts outside the CDR3, the full variable domain is GAGVSQSPRYKVTKRGQDVALRCDPISGHVSLYWYRQALGQGPEFLTYFNYEAQQDKSGLPNDRFSAERPEGSISTLTIQRTEQRDSAMYRCASSLGAGAGYEQYFGPGTRLTVT.

The V call is TRBV5-8, the J call TRBJ1-4; the match to TRBD1 covers 9 bases. The CDR3 contains 14 residues. V was clipped by 4 bases and J by 6 bases; unmatched bases: 4. Germline CDR1 reads SGHTS; CDR2 reads YDEGEE. The CDR3 bases are TGTGCCAGCAGCCCGGGACAGGGTTATGAAAAACTGTTTTTT. It codes for CASSPGQGYEKLFF.

This clone was detected only a few times. This chain joins TRBV7-9 and TRBJ2-7, with TRBD1 identical over 8 bases. V was pared by 5 bases and J by 3 bases, with 6 bases of the junction left unmatched. Germline assignment: CDR1 SEHNR and CDR2 FQNEAQ (reference sequence). The CDR3 runs to 14 residues. This CDR3 reads CASSAGGGRYEQYF. The CDR3 nucleotides read TGTGCCAGCAGCGCAGGGGGCGGACGCTACGAGCAGTACTTC.

The rearrangement joins TRBV7-3 to TRBJ2-3; 9 nucleotides line up with TRBD2. CDR1 and CDR2 from the germline V gene are SGHTA and FQGTGA. The CDR3 spans 14 residues. V was clipped by 3 bases and J by 6 bases; unmatched bases: 4. The CDR3 DNA is TGTGCCAGCAGCTTTAGCGGGGGCGATGATACGCAGTATTTT. Its translation: CASSFSGGDDTQYF. The whole variable domain, remainder taken from reference TRBV7-3 and TRBJ2-3, is GAGVSQTPSNKVTEKGKYVELRCDPISGHTALYWYRQSLGQGPEFLIYFQGTGAADDSGLPNDRFFAVRPEGSVSTLKIQRTERGDSAVYLCASSFSGGDDTQYFGPGTRLTVL.

Only one count was recorded for this clone. The V gene is TRBV19, the J gene TRBJ2-7; a possible D gene is TRBD1 (5 bases). V gave up 3 bases and J gave up 2 bases, with 11 bases separating them. This CDR3 is 14 amino acids long. Germline CDR1 LNHDA, CDR2 SQIVND (reference sequence). CDR3 sequence (DNA): TGTGCCAGTAGTATGCAGGGAATACCCTACGAGCAGTACTTC. Translation: CASSMQGIPYEQYF. Supplemented by reference TRBV19 and TRBJ2-7, the full variable domain reads DGGITQSPKYLFRKEGQNVTLSCEQNLNHDAMYWYRQDPGQGLRLIYYSQIVNDFQKGDIAEGYSVSREKKESFPLTVTSAQKNPTAFYLCASSMQGIPYEQYFGPGTRLTVT.

The V gene is TRBV6-2 or TRBV6-3, the J gene TRBJ2-7; 7 bases are a match to TRBD1. The CDR3 loop spans 12 amino acids. Germline assignment: CDR1 MNHEY and CDR2 SVGEGT. Losses at the gene ends were 5 bases for V and 2 bases for J; bases not matched to a gene: 0. CDR3 residues: CASSTGAYEQYF. DNA for the CDR3: TGTGCCAGCAGTACAGGGGCCTACGAGCAGTACTTC.

The chain links TRBV5-6 to TRBJ1-2, with D perhaps matching TRBD1 (5 bases). CDR3 size: 13 residues. V was clipped by 7 bases and J by 6 bases, with 16 bases between them. Germline V gene lookup returns CDR1 SGHDT and CDR2 YYEEEE. The CDR3 coding sequence is TGTGCCAGCTCCCTCGACAGAGGCCATGGCTACACCTTC. This gives the protein CASSLDRGHGYTF.

The V and J genes are TRBV28 and TRBJ1-5; D is undetermined. V lost 6 bases to trimming and J lost 0 bases, with 12 bases between them. This CDR3 has 15 amino acids. Germline V gene lookup returns CDR1 MDHEN and CDR2 SYDVKM. For the CDR3, the DNA is TGTGCCAGCAGCACCGACTTCTATAGCAATCAGCCCCAGCATTTT. Its translation is CASSTDFYSNQPQHF.

This chain connects TRBV7-2 to TRBJ2-7; TRBD2 matches 7 bases. Trimming at V came to 5 bases and at J to 4 bases, leaving 8 bases not matched to a gene. This CDR3 has 14 residues. Germline V gene sequence: CDR1 SGHTA, CDR2 FQGNSA. The CDR3 region has the DNA TGTGCCAGCAGCCCTCACCGGGGGGTGTACGAGCAGTACTTC. It is translated as CASSPHRGVYEQYF.

The gene calls are TRBV7-2 and TRBJ2-7; D remains ambiguous. The germline CDR1 and CDR2 sequences are SGHTA and FQGNSA. CDR3 length equals 15 residues. Trimming took off 1 base at V and 5 bases at J, with 15 bases between the two ends. The DNA for the CDR3 is TGTGCCAGCAGCTTAGGGGCCGGCGCCGCGAACGAGCAGTACTTC. Protein product: CASSLGAGAANEQYF.

This clone turned up a few times. V usage is TRBV19 and J usage is TRBJ2-2, with D unclear. The germline V and J ends were trimmed by 6 bases and 5 bases, with 10 bases remaining between them. The CDR3 spans 13 residues. In germline, CDR1 is LNHDA, CDR2 SQIVND (reference sequence). CDR3 sequence reads: CASRRPGTGELFF. The CDR3 nucleotides read TGTGCCAGTAGGAGACCCGGGACCGGGGAGCTGTTTTTT.

The J gene is TRBJ2-6, the V gene TRBV7-2; TRBD2 might be the D (6 bases). Trimming pared 3 bases from V and 2 bases from J, leaving 11 bases between. The CDR3 runs 16 residues. The germline V gene has CDR1 SGHTA and CDR2 FQGNSA. The CDR3, as DNA: TGTGCCAGCAGCTTCGGGGGAGTTCCTGGGGCCAACGTCCTGACTTTC. Protein: CASSFGGVPGANVLTF.

On this clone: Other DNA sequences from this sample encode an identical CDR3 as well. This chain uses TRBV30 with TRBJ1-4; the D gene is possibly TRBD1 (5 bases). This CDR3 region has 15 residues. CDR1 and CDR2 (germline): GTSNPN, SVGIG (reference sequence). For the CDR3, the DNA is TGTGCTTCAGCCAAGGGGTCCGGCCTCAATGAAAAACTGTTTTTT. Protein: CASAKGSGLNEKLFF.

This chain links TRBV25-1 with TRBJ2-5; D gene unclear. Germline values: CDR1 MGHDK, CDR2 SYGVNS. Trimming shortened V by 1 base and J by 1 base, and 7 bases separated the two germline ends. The CDR3 is 14 residues long. The CDR3 protein is CASSEWPGQETQYF. CDR3 sequence (DNA): TGTGCCAGCAGTGAATGGCCAGGCCAAGAGACCCAGTACTTC.

Worth noting for this clone: The sample contains more than one DNA sequence encoding this CDR3. The chain has TRBV5-4 and TRBJ2-7, with 7 bases lining up with TRBD1. The CDR3 contains 14 residues. The germline V gene has CDR1 SGHNT and CDR2 YYREEE (reference sequence). Trimming removed 0 bases from V and 2 bases from J; junction bases left unmatched: 2. CDR3 protein: CASSLGQGPYEQYF. The CDR3 region has the DNA TGTGCCAGCAGCTTGGGACAGGGCCCCTACGAGCAGTACTTC.

The chain employs TRBV9 and TRBJ2-3, with 7 bases fitting TRBD2. The V and J ends lost 0 bases and 4 bases, in that order; junction bases with no gene match: 8. This CDR3 comprises 16 residues. Germline assignment: CDR1 SGDLS and CDR2 YYNGEE. CDR3 amino acids: CASSVGVAGVPDTQYF. The CDR3 DNA reads as TGTGCCAGCAGCGTAGGCGTGGCGGGGGTTCCAGATACGCAGTATTTT.

This chain uses TRBV30 with TRBJ2-2; D possibly corresponds to TRBD1 (6 bases). Germline CDR1 reads GTSNPN; CDR2 reads SVGIG (reference sequence). V lost 5 bases to trimming and J lost 7 bases, with 14 bases between them. This CDR3 is built from 13 residues. CDR3 nucleotides: TGTGCCTGGCGACGGGACACTGGCGGGGAGCTGTTTTTT. This codes for CAWRRDTGGELFF.

The CDR3 loop is CASTPQGGTGPQHF. CDR3 DNA: TGTGCCAGTACCCCCCAAGGGGGTACTGGGCCCCAGCATTTT. This rearrangement joins TRBV19 to TRBJ1-5; the D gene is possibly TRBD1 (6 bases). CDR1 and CDR2 from the germline V gene are LNHDA and SQIVND (reference sequence). The V end was cut by 7 bases, the J end by 9 bases, with 19 bases between. The length of the CDR3 is 14 residues.

The V and J genes are TRBV5-1 and TRBJ1-1; 9 positions agree with TRBD1. V lost 4 bases and J lost 5; bases outside the gene matches: 6. Per the germline V gene, CDR1 is SGHRS and CDR2 is YFSETQ. The CDR3 is made up of 14 amino acids. The CDR3 nucleotides read TGCGCCAGCAGCCTGACAGGGGGATGGACTGAAGCTTTCTTT. This codes for CASSLTGGWTEAFF.

The CDR3 loop reads CASSLGRPLREKLFF. CDR3 coding DNA: TGCGCCAGCAGCTTGGGGCGGCCGCTAAGGGAAAAACTGTTTTTT. This sequence joins TRBV5-1 and TRBJ1-4; no definite D call. Trimming pared 0 bases from V and 8 bases from J, leaving 14 bases between. Germline V gene sequence: CDR1 SGHRS, CDR2 YFSETQ. The CDR3 runs to 15 residues. The variable domain in full, completed from reference TRBV5-1 and TRBJ1-4, reads KAGVTQTPRYLIKTRGQQVTLSCSPISGHRSVSWYQQTPGQGLQFLFEYFSETQRNKGNFPGRFSGRQFSNSRSEMNVSTLELGDSALYLCASSLGRPLREKLFFGSGTQLSVL.

This chain joins TRBV7-8 and TRBJ2-7; 7 nucleotides match TRBD1. The germline V gene has CDR1 SGHVS and CDR2 FQNEAQ. This CDR3 is built from 14 residues. Trimming at V came to 5 bases and at J to 3 bases, leaving 7 bases not matched to a gene. The CDR3 DNA sequence: TGTGCCAGCAGCCTACCGGGACAGAACTACGAGCAGTACTTC. This sequence encodes CASSLPGQNYEQYF. The entire variable domain, with the rest obtained from reference TRBV7-8 and TRBJ2-7, is as follows: GAGVSQSPRYKVAKRGQDVALRCDPISGHVSLFWYQQALGQGPEFLTYFQNEAQLDKSGLPSDRFFAERPEGSVSTLKIQRTQQEDSAVYLCASSLPGQNYEQYFGPGTRLTVT.

The gene calls are TRBV7-2 and TRBJ2-2, with a weak D call TRBD2 (5 bases). V was shortened by 1 base and J by 6 bases, with 9 bases between the two germline ends. Germline V gene data show CDR1 as SGHTA and CDR2 as FQGNSA. The CDR3 is 14 residues long. In DNA form, the CDR3 reads TGTGCCAGCAGCTTAGGAGGGAAGGCCGGGGAGCTGTTTTTT. Its translation is CASSLGGKAGELFF.